This T cell receptor (beta chain) was recovered during a study of OX40 agonist ivuxolimab in advanced cancers. Germline lookup yields CDR1 LGHNA and CDR2 YSLEER. This CDR3 spans 17 amino acids. V was cut by 3 bases and J by 0 bases, with 16 bases left in between. Findings of the study overall: Partial responders dosed at 0.1-3.0 mg/kg displayed clonal expansion ranking among the lowest.

Note on this clone: Its antigen is currently unknown.

The protocol was immunoSEQ multiplex PCR, while the TCRdb copy is restricted to in-frame clones and leaves out a portion. The repertoire holds about 48,000 clones, with around nine tenths as singletons. This sequence joins TRBV4-3 and TRBJ2-3, with D perhaps TRBD1 (6 bases). Sequencing used CD4+ or CD8+ T cells sorted from blood, obtained in a trial of the OX40 agonist ivuxolimab. This TCR was recovered from an adult with an advanced solid tumor such as melanoma, head and neck, liver or kidney cancer. The CDR3 bases are TGCGCCAGCAGCCAGGCCCACAGGGTCACTAGCACAGATACGCAGTATTTT. It is translated as CASSQAHRVTSTDTQYF.